The sequence of this TCR beta chain was determined in a study of blood T cell repertoires in COVID-19. Study information: Sites across the United States, Italy and Spain contributed samples from acute and convalescent COVID-19. The analysed material was cDNA or gDNA that came from T cells, B-cell-depleted T cells, or PBMCs.

Only in-frame clones appear in the TCRdb table, and some are missing; sequencing was by immunoSEQ multiplex PCR. The sample contains around 120,000 clones, around 90% of which appear only once. The ends were cut back, 8 bases at V and 0 bases at J, with 13 bases in the middle. The CDR3 covers 14 residues. Germline CDR1 and CDR2: MNHNY and SVGAGI (reference sequence). This clone qualifies as medium-sized. The sequencing sample was made of peripheral blood. This receptor was identified in a woman aged 50 to 60 with active or convalescent COVID-19. The chain couples TRBV6-6 to TRBJ1-1, with a tentative D call TRBD1 (6 bases). The CDR3 bases are TGTGCCAGCGCCTCGTCAGGGGTGAACACTGAAGCTTTCTTT. Encoded protein: CASASSGVNTEAFF.